One sample yielded the 6 T cell receptor beta chains listed below, sequenced in a study of shared clonotypes between healthy human individuals (TCRdb year 2020). CD8 naive samples were CD45RO-negative cells positively selected for CCR7, giving a CD45RA+CCR7+ population that excluded TemRA cells. The protocol used for the library was the immunoSEQ multiplex PCR assay. Here the immuneACCESS table is served through TCRdb, limited to in-frame sequences with V and J called. Missing clones are a known gap in these copies; in checked studies unresolved V genes cover under half, and the rest lacks a known reason. Within this sample are fewer than 850,000 clones, with 96% of them counted one time only. The ten largest clones add up to about 0.22% of the sample. The sample taken for sequencing was naive CD8+ T cells sorted from blood. Taken with the paper, the label for cell subset or site translates to: CD45RA+CCR7+. The receptors shown here come from a man younger than 45 in good health.

In regard to this clone: The sample has other DNA sequences that encode this CDR3 too. The chain carries TRBV27 and TRBJ2-7; D is perhaps TRBD1 (6 bases). This CDR3 has 13 amino acids. Germline V gene data show CDR1 as MNHEY and CDR2 as SMNVEV (reference sequence). Trimming cost V 5 bases and J 3 bases, with 11 bases left between them. The CDR3 reads CASSPGTNYEQYF. CDR3 bases: TGTGCCAGCAGTCCCGGGACAAACTACGAGCAGTACTTC.

V gene TRBV29-1 combines with J gene TRBJ2-5; 7 bases agree with TRBD1. CDR3 size: 14 residues. The germline gives CDR1 SQVTM, CDR2 ANQGSEA. J gave up 5 bases and V 4 bases, and 10 bases lay outside the gene matches. This CDR3 is CSVVGWTGLETQYF. The CDR3 nucleotides are TGCAGCGTTGTGGGCTGGACAGGTCTGGAGACCCAGTACTTC.

This clone was counted a single time. The chain recombines TRBV10-3 with TRBJ1-5, with D unresolved. This CDR3 contains 14 residues. In germline, CDR1 is ENHRY, CDR2 SYGVKD. V gave up 0 bases and J gave up 4 bases, with 7 bases separating them. CDR3 sequence (DNA): TGTGCCATCAGTGAGTCACCGGATAATCAGCCCCAGCATTTT. Its protein product is CAISESPDNQPQHF.

V and J are TRBV29-1 and TRBJ2-1; TRBD1 might be the D (6 bases). Per the germline V gene, CDR1 is SQVTM and CDR2 is ANQGSEA. V was pared by 4 bases and J by 8 bases, with 12 bases between. The CDR3 totals 12 residues. The CDR3 nucleotides read TGCAGCGTTGTATACAGGGCAGATGAGCAGTTCTTC. It codes for CSVVYRADEQFF.

The rearrangement links TRBV19 to TRBJ2-7, with TRBD2 matching 9 bases. With V trimmed by 7 bases and J by 3 bases, 7 bases remained unmatched. This CDR3 is built from 14 residues. Germline assignment: CDR1 LNHDA and CDR2 SQIVND (reference sequence). DNA for the CDR3: TGTGCCAGTACCGAAGCGGGAGGATACTACGAGCAGTACTTC. It encodes CASTEAGGYYEQYF.

The rearrangement joins TRBV6-1 to TRBJ1-5; 8 bases match TRBD1. J lost 6 bases, V lost 7 bases, and 2 bases had no gene match. Germline CDR1 is MNHNS and CDR2 is SASEGT. The CDR3 loop spans 12 amino acids. The CDR3 DNA follows: TGTGCCAGCAACAGGGGGAGTCAGCCCCAGCATTTT. It translates to CASNRGSQPQHF.